This passage covers 5 T cell receptor beta chains from one sample sequenced in a study of blood T cell repertoires in COVID-19. Assay: immunoSEQ multiplex PCR; the TCRdb copy retains only in-frame clones and omits some. There are 120,000 or so clones in the sample; more than 60% occur only once, and around 6.6% lies in the top ten. The specimen was peripheral blood. The source is a man aged 70 or older with acute or convalescent COVID-19.

The chain links TRBV28 to TRBJ2-1, with D maybe TRBD2 (6 bases). The CDR3 spans 16 residues. V dropped 2 bases and J dropped 4 bases, with 15 bases sitting between them. From germline, CDR1 is MDHEN and CDR2 SYDVKM. For the CDR3, the DNA is TGTGCCAGCAGTTTACCAGGGTCGGGGACTTACAATGAGCAGTTCTTC. This encodes CASSLPGSGTYNEQFF.

The CDR3 DNA sequence: TGCGCCAGCAGCCAAGAGCGGGGCAGGATCTATGGCTACACCTTC. It encodes CASSQERGRIYGYTF. V is TRBV4-3 and J is TRBJ1-2, with a possible D match to TRBD1 (5 bases). The CDR3 is 15 amino acids. Trimming shortened V by 0 bases and J by 4 bases, and 12 bases separated the two germline ends. Germline CDR1 LGHNA, CDR2 YSLEER.

The rearrangement uses TRBV11-1 and TRBJ2-7; 8 nucleotides match TRBD1. The CDR3 consists of 12 residues. Per germline, CDR1 SGHAT and CDR2 FQDESV (reference sequence). Germline trimming cut 1 base from V and 11 bases from J; bases unmatched to any gene: 4. The CDR3 loop reads CASSLGTGKEYF. The CDR3 DNA reads TGTGCCAGCAGCTTAGGGACAGGGAAAGAGTACTTC.

The V and J genes are TRBV11-2 and TRBJ2-5; TRBD2 matches at 10 bases. The germline V gene encodes CDR1 SGHAT and CDR2 FQNNGV. The CDR3 loop spans 14 amino acids. V was clipped by 4 bases and J by 5 bases; unmatched bases: 4. CDR3 sequence (DNA): TGTGCCAGCAGCTCTAGCGGGAGCTCCGAGACCCAGTACTTC. Amino acid sequence: CASSSSGSSETQYF.

This clone was seen more than once but under ten times. The genes are TRBV28 and TRBJ2-5; TRBD1 aligns across 8 bases. The CDR3 is 15 amino acids. Germline V CDR1 and CDR2: MDHEN, SYDVKM. Trimming took 8 bases from V and 5 from J; bases not matched to a gene: 13. The CDR3 sequence is CASLGSQGAGETQYF. CDR3 in DNA: TGTGCCAGCCTAGGGTCCCAGGGGGCAGGGGAGACCCAGTACTTC.